Shown below are 15 T cell receptor beta chains from a single sample sequenced in a study of T cells in localized non-small cell lung cancer. Assay used: immunoSEQ multiplex PCR; TCRdb lists only in-frame clones, some missing. This sample carries about 78,000 clones, about 83% of them seen once, and the ten largest clones take approximately 3%. The sequences come from peripheral blood, collected before any cancer treatment. The receptor set was obtained from a man between 40 and 75 years old with stage I lung adenocarcinoma.

This chain links TRBV30 with TRBJ1-3; D is perhaps TRBD1 (6 bases). Trimming took 4 bases from V and 7 from J, leaving 14 bases between them. Per the germline V gene, CDR1 is GTSNPN and CDR2 is SVGIG (reference sequence). The CDR3 runs to 13 residues. CDR3: CAWTVRGGNTIYF. The CDR3 DNA sequence: TGTGCCTGGACCGTCAGGGGAGGGAACACCATATATTTT.

This sequence joins TRBV6-5 and TRBJ2-7, with D hard to call. CDR1 is MNHEY, CDR2 SVGAGI, per germline. This CDR3 comprises 12 residues. V was shortened by 5 bases and J by 7 bases, with 12 bases between the two germline ends. In nucleotides, the CDR3 is TGTGCCAGCAGTCAAGGAGTGGGGGAGCAGTACTTC. Its translation: CASSQGVGEQYF.

This clone was counted once. The genes are TRBV11-2 and TRBJ2-2; unclear D gene. V lost 3 bases, J lost 4 bases, and 6 bases lay in between. This CDR3 is 13 amino acids long. In germline, CDR1 is SGHAT, CDR2 FQNNGV. CDR3 in DNA: TGTGCCAGCAGCTTCGAAGCCACCGGGGAGCTGTTTTTT. Protein sequence: CASSFEATGELFF.

By sample share, this clone is medium-sized. This chain links TRBV18 with TRBJ2-7; D may be TRBD2 (5 bases). V was clipped by 3 bases and J by 1 base, with 13 bases between them. Germline V gene data show CDR1 as KGHSH and CDR2 as LQKENI. The CDR3 totals 15 residues. The CDR3 spells CASSPRRSLSYEQYF. The CDR3 DNA reads as TGTGCCAGCTCACCCCGGAGGAGTCTGTCCTACGAGCAGTACTTC.

The rearrangement joins TRBV6-6 to TRBJ1-3; D unclear. The germline CDR1 and CDR2 sequences are MNHNY and SVGAGI (reference sequence). This CDR3 is built from 15 residues. V lost 6 bases, J lost 11 bases, and 23 bases lay in between. The CDR3 DNA reads as TGTGCCAGCAGCTTCCTTGGCGATAGGACTCAATCCATATATTTT. Translated: CASSFLGDRTQSIYF.

The rearrangement links TRBV30 to TRBJ2-2; 11 bases agree with TRBD1. V shed 2 bases, J shed 6 bases, and the junction held 17 bases outside the gene matches. CDR3 length: 19 residues. CDR1 is GTSNPN, CDR2 SVGIG, per germline (reference sequence). CDR3 in amino acids: CAWSPIRGQGVFVAGELFF. As DNA, the CDR3 is TGTGCCTGGAGTCCCATCCGGGGACAGGGGGTTTTTGTAGCCGGGGAGCTGTTTTTT.

The chain employs TRBV30 and TRBJ1-1, with no clear D. Germline V gives CDR1 GTSNPN, CDR2 SVGIG (reference sequence). The V end lost 4 bases, the J end lost 0 bases, and 12 bases lay between the germline ends. The CDR3 is 14 amino acids. The chain's CDR3 is CAWIRLFMNTEAFF. CDR3 DNA sequence: TGTGCCTGGATTCGCTTATTCATGAACACTGAAGCTTTCTTT.

The rearrangement joins TRBV27 to TRBJ1-2, with D maybe TRBD1 (6 bases). Trimming took 1 base from V and 4 from J, leaving 16 bases between them. Germline V gene lookup returns CDR1 MNHEY and CDR2 SMNVEV (reference sequence). The CDR3 length is 16 residues. CDR3 sequence (DNA): TGTGCCAGCAGTTTATACCCCAGGGGAGGGGGCTATGGCTACACCTTC. Encoded protein: CASSLYPRGGGYGYTF.

This clone was seen a single time. This specimen includes other DNA sequences encoding the same CDR3. The rearrangement links TRBV30 to TRBJ1-5; possibly TRBD1 for D (5 bases). CDR1 and CDR2 (germline): GTSNPN, SVGIG (reference sequence). The V gene lost 0 bases and the J gene lost 1 base, with 7 bases spanning the gap. The CDR3 consists of 14 residues. CDR3 protein: CAWSVGASNQPQHF. CDR3 DNA sequence: TGTGCCTGGAGTGTAGGGGCGAGCAATCAGCCCCAGCATTTT.

A single count supports this clone. The CDR3 sequence is CAISGSSGQETQYF. The CDR3 DNA is TGTGCCATCAGTGGATCGTCAGGGCAAGAGACCCAGTACTTC. The chain couples TRBV10-3 to TRBJ2-5, with D perhaps TRBD1 (5 bases). The germline V and J ends were trimmed by 4 bases and 2 bases, with 11 bases remaining between them. CDR1 is ENHRY and CDR2 is SYGVKD in the germline V gene. This CDR3 is built from 14 residues.

This clone was seen just once. This chain links TRBV18 with TRBJ1-4; no firm D call. The CDR3 consists of 15 residues. The germline gives CDR1 KGHSH, CDR2 LQKENI. The germline V and J ends were trimmed by 2 bases and 7 bases, with 14 bases remaining between them. CDR3 DNA sequence: TGTGCCAGCTCACCAACACCAACTCGGGGTGAAAAACTGTTTTTT. Its protein product is CASSPTPTRGEKLFF.

The chain joins TRBV11-2 to TRBJ2-3; the D is unclear. Trimming removed 5 bases at V and 1 base at J, with 10 bases between. The CDR3 loop spans 14 amino acids. Germline V gene sequence: CDR1 SGHAT, CDR2 FQNNGV. Here the CDR3 DNA reads TGTGCCAGCAGCGCCACGTCGGGCACAGATACGCAGTATTTT. This gives the protein CASSATSGTDTQYF.

In this sample, this clone turned up once. The genes are TRBV7-9 and TRBJ2-5, with TRBD1 identical over 10 bases. V lost 6 bases to trimming and J lost 5 bases; unmatched junction nucleotides: 6. The CDR3 is made up of 14 amino acids. From germline, CDR1 is SEHNR and CDR2 FQNEAQ (reference sequence). CDR3 protein: CASRQPGQGETQYF. The CDR3 region has the DNA TGTGCCAGCAGACAGCCGGGACAGGGGGAGACCCAGTACTTC.

This chain links TRBV27 with TRBJ2-5, with D possibly matching TRBD2 (6 bases). Trimming took off 6 bases at V and 2 bases at J, with 22 bases between the two ends. The CDR3 runs to 17 residues. Germline CDR1 is MNHEY and CDR2 is SMNVEV (reference sequence). The CDR3 spells CASSRLGTAGGQETQYF. The CDR3 DNA follows: TGTGCCAGCAGCCGACTCGGGACTGCCGGGGGTCAAGAGACCCAGTACTTC.

This chain joins TRBV5-1 and TRBJ2-1; 15 bases align to TRBD2. V dropped 4 bases and J dropped 6; count of bases not matched to a gene: 8. Germline V gene lookup returns CDR1 SGHRS and CDR2 YFSETQ. CDR3 length: 17 residues. DNA of the CDR3: TGCGCCAGCAGCACAGGGACTAGCGGGAGGCCAACCAATGAGCAGTTCTTC. It codes for CASSTGTSGRPTNEQFF.